This entry lists 5 T cell receptor beta chains sequenced from one sample in a study of cytomegalovirus exposure and HLA in healthy donors. Sequencing used immunoSEQ multiplex PCR; TCRdb keeps in-frame clones, though not all of them. Of more than 90,000 clones detected, 86% appear once; the ten largest clones hold over 4%. Input material: PBMCs. The receptors originated from a man younger than 35 in good health and CMV-seronegative.

The chain employs TRBV29-1 and TRBJ2-3, with D possibly matching TRBD2 (5 bases). The V end was cut by 6 bases, the J end by 6 bases, with 19 bases between. The CDR3 runs to 14 residues. The germline V gene encodes CDR1 SQVTM and CDR2 ANQGSEA. DNA of the CDR3: TGCAGCGTCACCCGGGGTCCCGCGGCCGATACGCAGTATTTT. This sequence encodes CSVTRGPAADTQYF.

This chain uses TRBV6-5 with TRBJ2-7; the D gene is possibly TRBD2 (6 bases). Trimming left V 6 bases short and J 6 bases short, with 21 bases between. This CDR3 has 15 amino acids. Looked up from germline, CDR1 is MNHEY and CDR2 is SVGAGI. The CDR3 is CASRARVAEFVEQYF. The DNA for the CDR3 is TGTGCCAGCAGAGCCCGAGTAGCGGAGTTTGTCGAGCAGTACTTC.

CDR3 region: CASSVNREIGQPQHF. The DNA of the CDR3 is TGTGCCAGCAGTGTTAACAGGGAGATCGGTCAGCCCCAGCATTTT. V gene TRBV6-1 combines with J gene TRBJ1-5; perhaps TRBD1 as D (6 bases). This CDR3 comprises 15 residues. V lost 4 bases to trimming and J lost 6 bases, with 16 bases between them. Germline CDR1 reads MNHNS; CDR2 reads SASEGT.

The chain uses TRBV6-6 and TRBJ2-2; D is possibly TRBD2 (6 bases). V dropped 4 bases and J dropped 6 bases, with 12 bases sitting between them. The V gene's germline CDR1 is MNHNY and CDR2 SVGAGI (reference sequence). The CDR3 runs 14 residues. Here the CDR3 DNA reads TGTGCCAGCAGTTCTAGCGACCAGGCCGGGGAGCTGTTTTTT. As protein: CASSSSDQAGELFF.

J is TRBJ1-3 and V is TRBV5-1; no clear D. Per the germline V gene, CDR1 is SGHRS and CDR2 is YFSETQ. V dropped 0 bases and J dropped 0 bases, with 10 bases sitting between them. This CDR3 comprises 16 residues. CDR3: CASSLDSPSSGNTIYF. The CDR3 DNA reads TGCGCCAGCAGCTTGGACAGTCCGAGCTCTGGAAACACCATATATTTT.